The clone carrying this T cell receptor beta chain was observed many times. Sequencing libraries for TCR beta were prepared with iRepertoire HTBI primers and Arm-PCR of CDR3 regions. TCRdb re-analysed the multiplex PCR reads in MiXCR, keeping a single row per CDR3 protein. The profile covers 350,000 to 550,000 distinct CDR3 sequences, with about 17% appearing a single time and 20% to 25% taken by the ten largest. The sample is drawn from a study of regulatory T cells in long-lasting Graves disease. Study-wide context: Antithyroid drugs had been taken by newly diagnosed Graves' patients for under 3 months.

This CDR3 is built from 15 residues. Per the germline V gene, CDR1 is MNHEY and CDR2 is SMNVEV (reference sequence). Between the trimmed V and J ends, which lost 3 bases and 2 bases, there was a span of 12 bases. Time point indicated: newly diagnosed GD, antithyroid drugs for less than 3 months. RNA extracted from PBMCs served as the sequencing template. The sample was also reused in another study, on T cells in Graves' hyperthyroidism and ophthalmopathy. That paper adds: Blood held most thyroid clonotypes expanded above 0.001 frequency.

This receptor was identified in a woman aged 18 to 35 with Graves disease. The sequencing used peripheral blood mononuclear cells (PBMCs), collected at new diagnosis, from a patient treated with antithyroid drugs. The chain links TRBV27 to TRBJ2-3; D possibly uses TRBD1 or TRBD2 (6 bases each). CDR3 DNA sequence: TGTGCCAGCAGTTTCTGGGGGCGGGACACAGATACGCAGTATTTT. Protein sequence: CASSFWGRDTDTQYF.